Reported below is one TCR beta chain. Cohorts were determined from participant-reported clinical history. Donors of Cohort 3 who recovered were those that had two negative PCRs, clearance, or symptom resolution. In the study's own analysis: Estimation of nucleated cell counts was performed using reference gene primer amplification. Assay used: immunoSEQ multiplex PCR; TCRdb lists only in-frame clones, some missing. V, J and clone size derive from that table, while D and trimming were established from the DNA sequence. The sample yields roughly 370,000 clones, approximately 87% seen once. These data come from a study of blood T cell repertoires in COVID-19. Study in general: The United States, Italy and Spain supplied acute and convalescent COVID-19 samples.

Germline V lookup: CDR1 GTSNPN, CDR2 SVGIG (reference sequence). V lost 1 base, J lost 0 bases, and 10 bases lay in between. The CDR3 is made up of 15 amino acids. The sequencing sample was made of PBMCs or T cells enriched from blood (not recorded which). V usage is TRBV30 and J usage is TRBJ1-5; possibly TRBD1 for D (5 bases). This receptor was taken from a woman aged 45-59 years who had recovered from COVID-19. CDR3 DNA sequence: TGTGCCTGGAGTGAGGGACTGCCTAGCAATCAGCCCCAGCATTTT. Its protein is CAWSEGLPSNQPQHF.